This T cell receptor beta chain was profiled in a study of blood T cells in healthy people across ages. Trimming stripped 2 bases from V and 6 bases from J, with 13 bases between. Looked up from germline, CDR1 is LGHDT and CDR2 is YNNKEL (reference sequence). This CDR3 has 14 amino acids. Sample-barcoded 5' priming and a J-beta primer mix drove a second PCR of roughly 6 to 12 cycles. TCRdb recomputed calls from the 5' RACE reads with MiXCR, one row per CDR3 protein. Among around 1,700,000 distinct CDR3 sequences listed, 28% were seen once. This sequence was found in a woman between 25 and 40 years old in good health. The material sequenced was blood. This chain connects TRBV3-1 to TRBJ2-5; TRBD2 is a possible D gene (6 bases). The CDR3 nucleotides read TGTGCCAGCAGCCAAAAAACTAGCCGGCAGACCCAGTACTTC. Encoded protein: CASSQKTSRQTQYF.